This section outlines one T cell receptor beta chain sequence together with its context. The CDR3 is 15 amino acids. V shed 5 bases and J 2 bases; nucleotides not matched to a gene: 7. Germline loops: CDR1 LNHDA, CDR2 SQIVND (reference sequence). These data are taken from a study of blood T cell repertoires in COVID-19. Within 2 weeks of study entry, exposed participants had contacted a PCR-confirmed or clinician-diagnosed COVID-19 case. The protocol was immunoSEQ multiplex PCR, while the TCRdb copy is restricted to in-frame clones and leaves out a portion. The data hold 200,000 to 250,000 clones, with around nine tenths observed a single time.

This TCR derives from a young woman who had been exposed to COVID-19. This sequence joins TRBV19 and TRBJ2-3; 7 bases are a match to TRBD2. Material for sequencing was PBMCs or T cells enriched from blood (not recorded which). The CDR3 loop is CASSLLAGPTDTQYF. The CDR3 DNA reads TGTGCCAGTAGTCTCTTAGCGGGCCCCACAGATACGCAGTATTTT. Based on the CDR3 plus reference TRBV19 and TRBJ2-3, the full variable domain is DGGITQSPKYLFRKEGQNVTLSCEQNLNHDAMYWYRQDPGQGLRLIYYSQIVNDFQKGDIAEGYSVSREKKESFPLTVTSAQKNPTAFYLCASSLLAGPTDTQYFGPGTRLTVL.